The entry below gives a single T cell receptor beta chain sequence along with its context. Per the original methods: Amplifying reference gene primers gave estimates of nucleated cell counts. Produced via immunoSEQ multiplex PCR; TCRdb's table is partial and in-frame only. That table is the source of V, J and clone size, and D and trimming were worked out from the DNA. The sample records about 320,000 clones, roughly 89% being singletons. This CDR3 spans 13 amino acids. The germline V gene encodes CDR1 SGHRS and CDR2 YFSETQ. The V end lost 3 bases, the J end lost 3 bases, and 10 bases lay between the germline ends. This specimen belongs to a study of blood T cell repertoires in COVID-19. Looking at the study overall: Sites across the United States, Italy and Spain contributed samples from acute and convalescent COVID-19. From T cells, B-cell-depleted T cells, or PBMCs came the material, which was cDNA or gDNA.

Patients of the Seattle cohort, enrolled during active infection, were followed longitudinally. J is TRBJ2-7 and V is TRBV5-1; D unresolved. The sequence derives from a woman in her 30s with COVID-19, enrolled during active disease. Source material: peripheral blood. CDR3 sequence reads: CASSYRHGYEQYF. As DNA, the CDR3 is TGCGCCAGCAGCTACCGCCACGGCTACGAGCAGTACTTC.